The 17 T cell receptor beta chains presented below share a single source sample, sequenced in a study of spatial heterogeneity in lung cancer. Notes on the study in general: Expanded alpha and beta TCR counts within tumors tracked tumor mutation counts.

No antigen has been assigned to these receptors. MiXCR, run by TCRdb on the 5' RACE reads, gives a single entry per CDR3 protein. The sample records 15,000 to 20,000 distinct CDR3 sequences, roughly 6.2% being singletons. As to time point: sample taken at primary tumor resection. The sequenced sample was lung tumor tissue, obtained at surgery. These receptors all stem from a male donor with early-stage non-small cell lung cancer.

This clonotype was seen repeatedly, ten times or more. A library prepared for alpha chains yielded this beta chain as an off-target read; its size is of little meaning. The rearrangement joins TRBV27 to TRBJ2-4; D not certain. V dropped 6 bases and J dropped 1 base, with 10 bases sitting between them. Germline V gene sequence: CDR1 MNHEY, CDR2 SMNVEV (reference sequence). This CDR3 is built from 14 residues. The CDR3 DNA sequence: TGTGCCAGCAGCCTCCACGGCGCCAAAAACATTCAGTACTTC. Residues: CASSLHGAKNIQYF.

The table lists this clonotype with many counts. As an off-target read in a library built for alpha chains, this beta chain has a frequency of little significance. The chain has TRBV28 and TRBJ2-7; D is unresolved. Per germline, CDR1 MDHEN and CDR2 SYDVKM. The CDR3 sequence is 13 residues long. V lost 0 bases and J 7 bases, leaving 10 bases between the germline ends. CDR3 protein: CASSLWQTSEQYF. The CDR3 DNA follows: TGTGCCAGCAGTTTATGGCAGACGAGTGAGCAGTACTTC.

Points on this clonotype: This beta chain is a stray read from a library made for alpha chains; its abundance is not meaningful. The chain carries TRBV28 and TRBJ1-4; 7 bases line up with TRBD1. The CDR3 runs to 14 residues. CDR1 and CDR2 from the germline V gene are MDHEN and SYDVKM. With V trimmed by 6 bases and J by 5 bases, 6 bases remained unmatched. The CDR3 region is CASRGGAENEKLFF. CDR3 bases: TGTGCCAGCAGAGGGGGCGCTGAAAATGAAAAACTGTTTTTT.

This clonotype is classed as medium-sized (0.01 to 0.1%). Little can be read into the size of this beta chain, an off-target read in a library designed for alpha chains. J is TRBJ2-3 and V is TRBV7-2; TRBD1 matches 7 bases. Losses at the gene ends were 6 bases for V and 4 bases for J; bases not matched to a gene: 7. CDR3 length equals 14 residues. Germline lookup yields CDR1 SGHTA and CDR2 FQGNSA. CDR3 in DNA: TGTGCCAGCAGAAGGGACAGAGGGGCAGATACGCAGTATTTT. This codes for CASRRDRGADTQYF.

This clonotype showed up many times. This beta chain is a stray sequence in a library constructed for alpha chains; its clone size is not meaningful. The chain links TRBV28 to TRBJ2-3; the D is unclear. V shed 3 bases and J shed 3 bases, with 10 bases lying between them. CDR1 is MDHEN and CDR2 is SYDVKM in the germline V gene. The CDR3 runs 14 residues. The CDR3 DNA sequence: TGTGCCAGCAGTTTTGGGATCGTTACAGATACGCAGTATTTT. Protein product: CASSFGIVTDTQYF.

This clonotype was recorded many times. A library prepared for alpha chains yielded this beta chain as an off-target read; its size is of little meaning. The V gene is TRBV20-1, the J gene TRBJ2-7; perhaps TRBD1 as D (6 bases). V shed 3 bases and J shed 2 bases, with 11 bases lying between them. This CDR3 has 13 residues. Per germline, CDR1 DFQATT and CDR2 SNEGSKA (reference sequence). This CDR3 is CSARVTGTYEQYF. In DNA, the CDR3 is TGCAGTGCTAGGGTTACAGGGACCTACGAGCAGTACTTC.

This clonotype ranks as medium-sized. Within a library made for alpha chains, this beta chain is off target, and its count is uninformative. This sequence joins TRBV21-1 and TRBJ1-2; the D call of TRBD1 is as the table states it, not checked on the DNA. TRBV21-1 represents a pseudogene. The CDR3 contains 14 residues. This CDR3 is CASSKDGPPYGYTF. The CDR3 DNA sequence: TGTGCCAGCAGCAAAGATGGACCCCCCTATGGCTACACCTTC.

There are many counts of this clonotype. For a library built for alpha chains, this beta chain is a stray read; little rests on its size. V and J are TRBV12-5 and TRBJ2-1, with 7 bases that match TRBD2. V trimming: 2 bases; J trimming: 3 bases; junction bases outside the gene matches: 7. The CDR3 has 16 residues. Per the germline V gene, CDR1 is LGHNT and CDR2 is FRNRAP. The CDR3 loop reads CASGLFRGGSYNEQFF. The CDR3 DNA reads TGTGCTAGTGGTTTGTTTCGCGGGGGAAGCTACAATGAGCAGTTCTTC.

At least ten counts were recorded for this clonotype. Since the library was made to target alpha chains, this beta chain is a stray read and its abundance is not meaningful. V is TRBV6-1 and J is TRBJ2-3, with 10 bases that match TRBD2. In germline, CDR1 is MNHNS, CDR2 SASEGT. V lost 7 bases to trimming and J lost 3 bases; unmatched junction nucleotides: 7. The CDR3 is 15 amino acids. CDR3 region: CASTASGRRTDTQYF. DNA of the CDR3: TGTGCCAGCACGGCTAGCGGGAGAAGAACAGATACGCAGTATTTT.

A remark on this clonotype: One junction end does not reproduce the germline sequence, and a read error may be involved. Little can be read into the size of this beta chain, an off-target read in a library designed for alpha chains. The rearrangement joins TRBV19 to TRBJ1-5; tentative D call: TRBD1 (6 bases). Per germline, CDR1 LNHDA and CDR2 SQIVND (reference sequence). CDR3 length: 12 amino acids. CDR3 nucleotide sequence: TGTGCCAGTGGCAGGGGCCCCCAGCCCCAACATTTT. Its protein is CASGRGPQPQHF.

This clonotype was recorded many times. The library was designed around alpha chains, so this beta chain is a stray read whose abundance carries little weight. The chain joins TRBV21-1 to TRBJ2-1; the listed D gene, TRBD2, was not tested against the DNA. TRBV21-1 is marked as a pseudogene. The CDR3 is 16 amino acids. In DNA form, the CDR3 reads TGTGCCAGCAGCTGGGGACTTCCAGAATCCTACAATGAGCAGTTCTTC. It translates to CASSWGLPESYNEQFF.

This clonotype came up many times. This beta chain represents an off-target read in a library built for alpha chains; its size is of limited meaning. The V gene is TRBV9, the J gene TRBJ2-1; a possible D gene is TRBD2 (6 bases). The CDR3 totals 15 residues. Germline V CDR1 and CDR2: SGDLS, YYNGEE. V lost 3 bases to trimming and J lost 5 bases, with 15 bases between them. The CDR3 loop is CASSAHPGGNNEQFF. CDR3 nucleotide sequence: TGTGCCAGCAGCGCTCATCCCGGGGGAAACAATGAGCAGTTCTTC.

Notes on this clonotype: A much larger clone lies one base from this, so it may be a read error. This beta chain was picked up by a library intended for alpha chains and is off target, so its count carries little meaning. The V gene is TRBV9, the J gene TRBJ1-1; D gene unclear. There are 13 residues in the CDR3. Looked up from germline, CDR1 is SGDLS and CDR2 is YYNGEE. Trimming pared 4 bases from V and 3 bases from J, leaving 10 bases between. The CDR3 region has the DNA TGTGCCAGCAGCACCAACACGCACACTGAAGCTTTCTTT. Its protein product is CASSTNTHTEAFF.

Ten or more counts support this clonotype. Because this beta chain is a stray read in a library intended to capture alpha chains, its abundance should not be given much weight. The chain joins TRBV4-3 to TRBJ1-4; weak D call: TRBD1 (5 bases). The CDR3 covers 16 residues. The V and J ends lost 0 bases and 8 bases respectively, with 16 bases between them. The germline V gene encodes CDR1 LGHNA and CDR2 YSLEER. The CDR3 DNA follows: TGCGCCAGCAGCCAAGATTACGGGGCCTACAGCGAAAAACTGTTTTTT. Translation: CASSQDYGAYSEKLFF.

This clonotype was seen many times. This beta chain slipped into a library made for alpha chains as a stray read, so its size is not meaningful. The chain has TRBV28 and TRBJ1-2; D perhaps matches TRBD1 (6 bases). The CDR3 is made up of 14 amino acids. V lost 8 bases and J lost 0, with 13 bases in between. Germline values: CDR1 MDHEN, CDR2 SYDVKM. The chain's CDR3 is CASFGRGANYGYTF. The DNA of the CDR3 is TGTGCCAGCTTCGGTAGGGGGGCTAACTATGGCTACACCTTC.

This clonotype was counted many times. With the library built for alpha chains, this beta chain is off target and its frequency is not meaningful. This sequence joins TRBV7-2 and TRBJ1-1; TRBD1 matches at 7 bases. The ends lost 6 bases at V and 4 bases at J; junction bases unmatched: 8. This CDR3 has 14 residues. Germline V gives CDR1 SGHTA, CDR2 FQGNSA. CDR3 nucleotide sequence: TGTGCCAGCAGGGACCGGACAGGAGCCACTGAAGCTTTCTTT. Its protein product is CASRDRTGATEAFF.

There are many counts of this clonotype. This beta chain came through as a stray read in a library set up for alpha chains, and its size says little. The chain has TRBV12-3 or TRBV12-4 and TRBJ2-5; D remains ambiguous. CDR3 size: 12 residues. The V gene lost 5 bases and the J gene lost 6 bases, with 10 bases spanning the gap. CDR3 region: CASSKPPQTQYF. CDR3 nucleotide sequence: TGTGCCAGCAGTAAGCCCCCCCAGACCCAGTACTTC.